The 5 T cell receptor beta chains below were found in one sample sequenced in a study of early T cells in non-severe SARS-CoV-2 infection (dated by TCRdb to the early 2020s). The library was built by means of 5' RACE. The instrument given in TCRdb is NextSeq 500. TCRdb reprocessed the public reads (quality trimming at Q25 with fastp, clone calling with MiXCR) and kept in-frame beta chains. Each entry merges the rows of one CDR3 protein and shows their most common DNA and genes. The sample includes approximately 65,000 distinct CDR3 sequences, with over 9% observed a single time. The biggest ten clones account for roughly 3% of the sample. The specimen comprised whole blood, sampled at baseline. These receptors originate from an adult who was a healthcare worker with PCR-confirmed SARS-CoV-2 infection or an uninfected control (not recorded which).

The V gene is TRBV4-2, the J gene TRBJ2-7; 9 bases align to TRBD2. The germline CDR1 and CDR2 sequences are LGHNA and YNFKEQ. With V trimmed by 4 bases and J by 6 bases, 10 bases remained unmatched. This CDR3 has 15 residues. The CDR3 spells CASSLPGLARLEQYF. The CDR3 DNA follows: TGTGCCAGCAGCCTCCCGGGACTAGCCCGCCTCGAGCAGTACTTC.

This clonotype turned up a few times. V gene TRBV7-2 combines with J gene TRBJ1-2; D may be TRBD1 (6 bases). The ends were cut back, 1 base at V and 4 bases at J, with 13 bases in the middle. There are 15 residues in the CDR3. Germline assignment: CDR1 SGHTA and CDR2 FQGNSA. CDR3 bases: TGTGCCAGCAGCTTAGAGGGGCAGGGGCCCTATGGCTACACCTTC. It yields the protein CASSLEGQGPYGYTF.

In this sample, this clonotype turned up a few times. This sequence joins TRBV7-6 and TRBJ1-1; D not certain. Deletions cut 5 bases from V and 11 bases from J, with 15 bases between. The germline V gene encodes CDR1 SGHVS and CDR2 FNYEAQ. The CDR3 loop spans 12 amino acids. CDR3 sequence (DNA): TGTGCCAGCAGCCCCCCACGGGGAAACGCTTTCTTT. It specifies CASSPPRGNAFF.

This clonotype was seen only a few times. This chain joins TRBV3-1 and TRBJ2-5, with 9 nucleotides matching TRBD2. The CDR3 has 15 residues. The J segment lost 0 bases and the V segment lost 3 bases, leaving 2 bases of the junction unmatched. Germline values: CDR1 LGHDT, CDR2 YNNKEL (reference sequence). CDR3 in amino acids: CASSQGLADQETQYF. Here the CDR3 DNA reads TGTGCCAGCAGCCAGGGACTAGCAGACCAAGAGACCCAGTACTTC.

This clonotype was observed once. The rearrangement links TRBV12-3 or TRBV12-4 to TRBJ2-1; 15 bases are a match to TRBD2. This CDR3 spans 18 amino acids. The V and J ends lost 6 bases and 4 bases, in that order; junction bases with no gene match: 10. As DNA, the CDR3 is TGTGCCAGCAGCCCTCCCGGGACTAGCGGGGGGATTTACAATGAGCAGTTCTTC. Its translation is CASSPPGTSGGIYNEQFF.